This T cell receptor beta chain emerged from a study of PD-L1 blockade in urothelial cancer (dated by TCRdb to 2016 to 2017). About the full investigation: Every patient began therapy in about 2014 and was given atezolizumab 1,200 mg intravenously every 3 weeks. Durable clinical benefit was defined as progression-free survival longer than 6 months, and TCR features were also tested against progression-free and overall survival. An exploratory multi-omic analysis was conducted of the somatic, immune and clinical correlates of response to PD-L1 blockade with atezolizumab in urothelial cancer. Blood samples gave median yields of approximately 130,000 T cells and some 80,000 unique TCRs, along with a median clonality of roughly 0.08. Whole exome sequencing and RNA sequencing of pretreatment tumors were performed alongside TCR sequencing in the same patients. TCR sequencing covered pretreatment tumor samples and matched, serially collected peripheral blood taken before and after atezolizumab treatment. About 85% of the 29 patients were males with bladder-origin urothelial cancer, and 18 of 29 reported a prior smoking history. Blood samples were analyzed at 3 weeks after treatment start (second dose) and at 6 weeks after treatment start. Patients had an ECOG performance status of 0 or 1 and had received between 0 and 3 prior chemotherapy regimens. Durable clinical benefit was achieved by nine patients but not by the remaining 20. Twenty-nine patients had pretreatment blood TCR-seq, some 25 had at least one posttreatment blood collection, and some 25 had tumor TCR-seq.

The CDR3 holds 14 amino acids from the cysteine to the phenylalanine. The kept DNA is CDR3 alone, 42 bases in frame from the first base. The germline V and J ends show losses of 3 bases and 7 bases respectively, and no gene match explains 3 bases of the junction. CDR1 and CDR2 are drawn from the germline V gene: SGHTS, YDEGEE. Each PCR received spiked-in synthetic TCR analog templates so that absolute template abundance could be estimated from read counts. Using the immunoSEQ assay, TCRbeta CDR3 regions were amplified from genomic DNA with bias-controlled V and J gene primers. Rearranged TCRbeta segments were sequenced at approximately 20X coverage. The paper's data handling went like this. Sequencing errors were corrected by clustering, and CDR3s were annotated against IMGT so that V, D and J genes could be assigned. Downstream analyses used only productive TCRbeta rearrangements, leaving out any out-of-frame or stop-codon sequences. Clonality was calculated as one minus the Shannon entropy normalized by the log of the number of unique productive sequences. Fisher's exact test with Benjamini-Hochberg correction, using a cutoff of adjusted p below 0.01, was how clones that differed between time points or between blood and tumor were identified. The table comes from immuneACCESS by way of TCRdb, which keeps in-frame sequences with V and J called. Part of the clones is missing from these tables; in studies checked, under half for an unresolved V gene and the rest for unknown reasons. V, J and clone size were drawn from that table, and D and trimming were deduced from the DNA. For this sample there are approximately 90,000 clones; 90% appear just once. Jointly, the top ten make up around 1.6% of the sample.

What the time point label conveys for this sample: pretreatment peripheral blood. A cohort of around 28 patients with locally advanced or metastatic urothelial carcinoma, treated at Memorial Sloan Kettering on a trial protocol, was included. Peripheral blood mononuclear cells were collected pretreatment and during treatment, with between 1 and 8 total time points per patient. The Qiagen DNeasy Blood extraction kit was used to purify genomic DNA from total PBMCs and tumor samples. PBMCs were collected pretreatment and during treatment, and were isolated and stored as previously described. The full study reports these points: Small sample size (n ≈ 27) and many exploratory analyses mean the results are intended to be hypothesis-generating. Greater expansion of tumor-associated TCR clones in peripheral blood 3 weeks after the start of treatment was observed in patients with durable benefit (n of about 24, p = 0.022). Improved progression-free and overall survival was associated with having pretreatment peripheral blood TCR clonality below the median.

On this clone itself: Its antigen is not yet known. No qualities accompany the bases; no much larger clone lies one base away.

The chain links TRBV5-8 with TRBJ1-6; TRBD1 aligns with 8 central bases. The receptor was derived from a man aged 55 to 69 with urothelial cancer. This specimen consisted of PBMCs, obtained around atezolizumab (anti-PD-L1) treatment. The CDR3 region has the sequence CASSSRGLNSPLHF. The DNA reads TGTGCCAGCAGCTCCAGGGGGCTCAATTCACCCCTCCACTTT.